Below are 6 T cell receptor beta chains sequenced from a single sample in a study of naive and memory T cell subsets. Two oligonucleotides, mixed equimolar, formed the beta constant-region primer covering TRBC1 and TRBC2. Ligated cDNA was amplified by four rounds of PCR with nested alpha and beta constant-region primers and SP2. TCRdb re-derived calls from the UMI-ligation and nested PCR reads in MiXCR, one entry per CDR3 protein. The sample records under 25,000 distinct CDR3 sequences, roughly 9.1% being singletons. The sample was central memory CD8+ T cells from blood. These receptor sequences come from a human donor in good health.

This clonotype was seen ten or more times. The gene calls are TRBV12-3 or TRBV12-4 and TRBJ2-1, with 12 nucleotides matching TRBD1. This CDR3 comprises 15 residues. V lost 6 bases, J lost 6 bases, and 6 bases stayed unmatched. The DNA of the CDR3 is TGTGCCAGCAGCGGGACAGGGGGCCTGGGCAATGAGCAGTTCTTC. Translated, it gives CASSGTGGLGNEQFF.

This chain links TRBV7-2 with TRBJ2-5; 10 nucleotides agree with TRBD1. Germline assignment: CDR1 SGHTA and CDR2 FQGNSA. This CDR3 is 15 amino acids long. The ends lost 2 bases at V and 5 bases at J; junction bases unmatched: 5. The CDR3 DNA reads TGTGCCAGCAGCTTACCGGGACAGGGGCAGGAGACCCAGTACTTC. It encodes CASSLPGQGQETQYF.

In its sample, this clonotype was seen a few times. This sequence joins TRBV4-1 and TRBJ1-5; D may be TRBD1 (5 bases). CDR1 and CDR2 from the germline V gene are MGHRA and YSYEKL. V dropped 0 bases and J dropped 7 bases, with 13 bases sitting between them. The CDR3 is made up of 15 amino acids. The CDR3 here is CASSQDGAGTQPQHF. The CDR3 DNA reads TGCGCCAGCAGCCAAGACGGGGCAGGTACACAGCCCCAGCATTTT.

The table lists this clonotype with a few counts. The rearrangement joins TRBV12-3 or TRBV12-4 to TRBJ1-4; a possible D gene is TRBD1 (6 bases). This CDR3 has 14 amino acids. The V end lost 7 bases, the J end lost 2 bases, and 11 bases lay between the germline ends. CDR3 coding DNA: TGTGCCAGCACCCAAGGACAGACTAATGAAAAACTGTTTTTT. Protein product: CASTQGQTNEKLFF.

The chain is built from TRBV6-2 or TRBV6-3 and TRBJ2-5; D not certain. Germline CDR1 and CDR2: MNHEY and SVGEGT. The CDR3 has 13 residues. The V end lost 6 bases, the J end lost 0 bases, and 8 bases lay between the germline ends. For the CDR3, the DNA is TGTGCCAGCAGCGACACGTACCAAGAGACCCAGTACTTC. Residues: CASSDTYQETQYF.

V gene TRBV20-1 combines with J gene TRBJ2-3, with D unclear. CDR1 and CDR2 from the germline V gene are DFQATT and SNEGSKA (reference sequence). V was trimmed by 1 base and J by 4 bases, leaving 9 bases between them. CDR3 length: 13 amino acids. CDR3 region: CSARGGSADTQYF. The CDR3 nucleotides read TGCAGTGCTAGAGGGGGAAGCGCAGATACGCAGTATTTT.